The rows below give T cell receptor beta chains drawn from one sample of a study of blood T cell repertoires in COVID-19. Method: immunoSEQ multiplex PCR; TCRdb's copy keeps in-frame clones and lacks some. The sample comprises around 260,000 clones, over 80% of which are singletons, and 9.5% to 13% rests with the top ten. The specimen was peripheral blood. The receptors stem from a woman aged 65 to 85 with COVID-19, enrolled during active disease. CDR3s include the opening cysteine and the closing phenylalanine or tryptophan. A D gene is named only where the DNA matches it firmly. Clone size, where shown, is once, few, many, or a class for clones that have expanded.

V gene	clone size	D gene	J gene	CDR3 protein	CDR3 DNA
TRBV28	.	TRBD1	TRBJ2-7	CASSPWTGGPYEQYF	TGTGCCAGCAGTCCCTGGACAGGGGGTCCCTACGAGCAGTACTTC
TRBV10-3	.	TRBD2	TRBJ2-2	CAISATSAATGELFF	TGTGCCATCAGTGCCACTAGCGCAGCCACCGGGGAGCTGTTTTTT
TRBV28	.	TRBD2	TRBJ2-5	CASGGTSGETQYF	TGTGCCAGCGGGGGGACTAGCGGGGAGACCCAGTACTTC
TRBV2	.	.	TRBJ2-2	CASSAGPTGELFF	TGTGCCAGCAGTGCAGGGCCCACCGGGGAGCTGTTTTTT
TRBV5-6	.	.	TRBJ1-5	CASSSKLQGGNQPQHF	TGTGCCAGCAGCTCTAAGTTGCAGGGTGGCAATCAGCCCCAGCATTTT
TRBV11-3	few	.	TRBJ1-4	CASSLEAGEKLFF	TGTGCCAGCAGCTTAGAAGCGGGGGAAAAACTGTTTTTT
TRBV7-9	.	TRBD1	TRBJ2-5	CASSLDLPDRVQETQYF	TGTGCCAGCAGCTTAGACCTCCCGGACAGGGTCCAAGAGACCCAGTACTTC
TRBV30	.	TRBD2	TRBJ2-1	CAWGKLAGLSYNEQFF	TGTGCCTGGGGGAAACTAGCGGGCTTATCCTACAATGAGCAGTTCTTC
TRBV6-1	.	.	TRBJ2-1	CASSESGLQFF	TGTGCCAGCAGTGAATCAGGACTCCAGTTCTTC
TRBV5-1	.	TRBD1	TRBJ2-7	CASSTEGQGAREQYF	TGCGCCAGCAGTACGGAAGGACAGGGGGCGCGCGAGCAGTACTTC
TRBV28	once	.	TRBJ1-5	CASSTYSAGNQPQHF	TGTGCCAGCAGTACCTATTCGGCGGGCAATCAGCCCCAGCATTTT
TRBV30	.	.	TRBJ1-5	CAWSDSDQPQHF	TGTGCCTGGAGCGACAGTGATCAGCCCCAGCATTTT
TRBV5-1	.	.	TRBJ1-2	CASSLEGGGYGYTF	TGCGCCAGCAGCTTGGAAGGGGGTGGCTATGGCTACACCTTC
TRBV6-5	.	TRBD2	TRBJ2-7	CASSIERGPYEQYF	TGTGCCAGCAGTATAGAGCGGGGGCCCTACGAGCAGTACTTC
TRBV7-2	.	.	TRBJ1-5	CASSSTLESNQPQHF	TGTGCCAGCAGCTCCACGTTGGAGAGCAATCAGCCCCAGCATTTT
TRBV11-2	.	TRBD1	TRBJ1-4	CASSLDRGSGKLFF	TGTGCCAGCAGCTTAGACAGGGGGAGTGGAAAACTGTTTTTT
TRBV20-1	.	TRBD1	TRBJ2-5	CSASGVLGQGETQYF	TGCAGTGCTAGTGGGGTCTTAGGACAGGGAGAGACCCAGTACTTC
TRBV7-2	.	.	TRBJ2-7	CASSLGADSKTQYF	TGTGCCAGCAGCTTAGGGGCGGACAGTAAAACGCAGTACTTC
TRBV5-6	.	.	TRBJ1-1	CASSALGTEAFF	TGTGCCAGCAGCGCCCTAGGTACTGAAGCTTTCTTT
TRBV24-1	.	TRBD2	TRBJ2-1	CATSDWTSAYPNDEQFF	TGTGCCACCAGTGATTGGACTAGCGCCTACCCCAACGATGAGCAGTTCTTC
TRBV5-1	.	.	TRBJ2-3	CASSGGSTDTQYF	TGCGCCAGCAGCGGCGGCAGCACAGATACGCAGTATTTT
TRBV19	.	.	TRBJ1-1	CASSITPGTGNTEAFF	TGTGCCAGTAGTATAACCCCTGGGACTGGGAACACTGAAGCTTTCTTT
TRBV4-1	.	.	TRBJ1-1	CASSQDLQDTEAFF	TGCGCCAGCAGCCAAGATTTACAGGACACTGAAGCTTTCTTT
TRBV3-1/TRBV3-2	.	TRBD2	TRBJ2-1	CASSQERTSGLTYNEQFF	TGTGCCAGCAGCCAAGAGAGGACTAGCGGGCTTACCTACAATGAGCAGTTCTTC
TRBV27	.	.	TRBJ1-3	CASRPTGTAGNTIYF	TGTGCCAGCAGACCAACCGGGACTGCTGGAAACACCATATATTTT
TRBV19	.	.	TRBJ1-5	CASSIGDSNQPQHF	TGTGCCAGTAGTATCGGGGATAGCAATCAGCCCCAGCATTTT
TRBV5-1	.	.	TRBJ1-1	CASSLAFGRGNPNTEAFF	TGCGCCAGCAGCTTGGCCTTTGGACGGGGGAACCCTAACACTGAAGCTTTCTTT
TRBV3-1/TRBV3-2	.	.	TRBJ1-6	CASSQGSGYDSPLHF	TGTGCCAGCAGCCAAGGGTCAGGGTACGATTCACCCCTCCACTTT
TRBV24-1	.	.	TRBJ2-1	CATSERRDNNEQFF	TGTGCCACCAGTGAACGCAGGGATAACAATGAGCAGTTCTTC
TRBV20-1	.	TRBD2	TRBJ2-7	CSASRGLAESYEQYF	TGCAGTGCTAGTCGGGGACTAGCGGAGTCCTACGAGCAGTACTTC
TRBV11-2	.	.	TRBJ2-5	CASSPGVSPETQYF	TGTGCCAGCAGCCCTGGAGTCAGTCCAGAGACCCAGTACTTC
TRBV2	.	.	TRBJ1-5	CASSGKFNQPQHF	TGTGCCAGCAGTGGTAAATTCAATCAGCCCCAGCATTTT
TRBV6-5	.	.	TRBJ2-1	CAIRRTATGDEQFF	TGTGCCATTCGGAGGACGGCAACCGGCGATGAGCAGTTCTTC
TRBV19	.	TRBD2	TRBJ2-3	CASSAVLAGFLDTQYF	TGTGCCAGTAGTGCGGTACTAGCGGGTTTCTTGGATACGCAGTATTTT
TRBV11-3	.	TRBD2	TRBJ2-1	CASRLIAGGGNEQFF	TGTGCCAGCAGGCTGATAGCGGGAGGGGGGAATGAGCAGTTCTTC
TRBV6-5	.	.	TRBJ2-7	CASSLQGQIPYEQYF	TGTGCCAGCAGCTTACAGGGTCAAATACCCTACGAGCAGTACTTC
TRBV20-1	.	TRBD1	TRBJ2-7	CSTGQGFEQYF	TGCAGTACGGGACAGGGGTTCGAGCAGTACTTC
TRBV19	.	.	TRBJ1-5	CASSSAGSHQPQHF	TGTGCCAGTAGTAGTGCCGGGAGTCATCAGCCCCAGCATTTT
TRBV23-1	.	TRBD1	TRBJ1-5	CASSQPSGGGSNQPQHF	TGCGCCAGCAGTCAACCTTCAGGGGGCGGAAGCAATCAGCCCCAGCATTTT
TRBV4-1	.	TRBD2	TRBJ2-3	CASRKSPYPGLAGGLRTDTQYF	TGCGCCAGCAGAAAATCACCCTACCCGGGACTAGCGGGAGGCCTCCGCACAGATACGCAGTATTTT
TRBV6-5	.	TRBD1	TRBJ1-6	CASRTPGQGNSPLHF	TGTGCCAGCAGAACCCCGGGACAGGGGAATTCACCCCTCCACTTT
TRBV5-6	.	.	TRBJ2-7	CASSPSSAYEQYF	TGTGCCAGCAGCCCCTCCTCGGCCTACGAGCAGTACTTC
TRBV24-1	.	.	TRBJ1-1	CATSETGFTEAFF	TGTGCCACCAGTGAAACAGGGTTTACTGAAGCTTTCTTT
TRBV21-1	.	.	TRBJ1-1	CASSKGGRGHNYPFLNTEAFF	TGTGCCAGCAGCAAAGGGGGCAGGGGGCACAATTACCCCTTCTTGAACACTGAAGCTTTCTTT
TRBV7-3	.	.	TRBJ1-1	CASSLMSGPLNTEAFF	TGTGCCAGCAGCTTGATGTCAGGGCCTTTGAACACTGAAGCTTTCTTT
TRBV18	.	.	TRBJ1-2	CASSPGAGAQDGYTF	TGTGCCAGCTCACCAGGGGCAGGAGCCCAGGATGGCTACACCTTC
TRBV28	.	TRBD2	TRBJ2-7	CASSSPGTSHEQYF	TGTGCCAGCAGTTCCCCAGGGACTAGCCACGAGCAGTACTTC
TRBV7-9	.	TRBD2	TRBJ2-1	CASAAGLAMSEQFF	TGTGCCAGCGCGGCAGGACTAGCGATGTCTGAGCAGTTCTTC
TRBV11-1	.	TRBD1	TRBJ1-6	CASSRTGNNSPLHF	TGTGCCAGCAGCAGGACAGGGAATAATTCACCCCTCCACTTT
TRBV6-5	.	.	TRBJ2-3	CASSRSGDTDTQYF	TGTGCCAGCAGCCGGTCAGGGGACACAGATACGCAGTATTTT
TRBV27	.	.	TRBJ2-3	CASSLWGAGADTQYF	TGTGCCAGCAGTTTATGGGGAGCAGGGGCAGATACGCAGTATTTT